These 27 T cell receptor beta chains were all obtained from the same sample, sequenced in a study of blood T cell repertoires in COVID-19 (dated by TCRdb to the early 2020s). The library was made by the immunoSEQ multiplex PCR assay. This immuneACCESS table, as held by TCRdb, lists in-frame sequences with V and J called but not all clones. Of the missing ones, under half trace to an unresolved V gene in checked studies; the others have no known cause. In all, the sample holds over 250,000 clones, and about 70% of those were seen once. In total, the top ten clones hold around 3.4% of the sample. The sequenced sample was peripheral blood. The origin of the receptors is a woman aged 80 or over with acute or convalescent COVID-19.

The V gene is TRBV12-3 or TRBV12-4, the J gene TRBJ2-1, with a possible D match to TRBD1 (6 bases). The ends were cut back, 6 bases at V and 3 bases at J, with 9 bases in the middle. This CDR3 has 13 residues. The CDR3 nucleotides are TGTGCCAGCAGGGTAGGGGGCTACAATGAGCAGTTCTTC. It yields the protein CASRVGGYNEQFF.

The chain links TRBV18 to TRBJ2-2; D ambiguous. Germline lookup yields CDR1 KGHSH and CDR2 LQKENI. The V end lost 2 bases, the J end lost 6 bases, and 10 bases lay between the germline ends. CDR3 length: 14 amino acids. CDR3 sequence (DNA): TGTGCCAGCTCACCAAATAGTCAAGCCGGGGAGCTGTTTTTT. Translating it yields CASSPNSQAGELFF. The complete variable domain, with remaining parts taken from reference TRBV18 and TRBJ2-2, reads NAGVMQNPRHLVRRRGQEARLRCSPMKGHSHVYWYRQLPEEGLKFMVYLQKENIIDESGMPKERFSAEFPKEGPSILRIQQVVRGDSAAYFCASSPNSQAGELFFGEGSRLTVL.

The rearrangement joins TRBV6-5 to TRBJ2-3; 9 bases are a match to TRBD1. Trimming took 4 bases from V and 4 from J; bases not matched to a gene: 9. Germline V gene sequence: CDR1 MNHEY, CDR2 SVGAGI. The CDR3 consists of 16 residues. The CDR3 protein is CASSSGRDRDADTQYF. The CDR3 DNA sequence: TGTGCCAGCAGTTCAGGCAGGGACAGGGATGCAGATACGCAGTATTTT.

The rearrangement links TRBV6-5 to TRBJ2-7; 11 bases align to TRBD1. V lost 1 base and J lost 5; bases outside the gene matches: 4. The germline V gene encodes CDR1 MNHEY and CDR2 SVGAGI. This CDR3 spans 15 amino acids. CDR3 in DNA: TGTGCCAGCAGTTACTTTGGGACAGGGGGGGACGAGCAGTACTTC. Protein product: CASSYFGTGGDEQYF.

The V and J genes are TRBV30 and TRBJ1-6; the D gene is possibly TRBD1 (6 bases). CDR3 length: 13 amino acids. V was trimmed by 7 bases and J by 7 bases, leaving 14 bases between them. From germline, CDR1 is GTSNPN and CDR2 SVGIG (reference sequence). The CDR3 sequence: CASQGIGNSPLHF. CDR3 coding DNA: TGTGCCTCTCAGGGGATAGGGAATTCACCCCTCCACTTT.

The chain links TRBV6-4 to TRBJ1-1; D is possibly TRBD1 (5 bases). The germline V and J ends were trimmed by 7 bases and 3 bases, with 15 bases remaining between them. The CDR3 covers 14 residues. Germline V gene lookup returns CDR1 MRHNA and CDR2 SNTAGT. As DNA, the CDR3 is TGTGCCAGCAAATACCAGGGTTTTGACACTGAAGCTTTCTTT. Encoded protein: CASKYQGFDTEAFF.

V and J are TRBV27 and TRBJ1-2; 7 bases map to TRBD1. The CDR3 has 15 amino acids. V gave up 4 bases and J gave up 4 bases; unmatched junction bases: 9. CDR1 MNHEY and CDR2 SMNVEV come from the germline V gene (reference sequence). DNA of the CDR3: TGTGCCAGCAGTTCAATAAGTCGGGACAGCTATGGCTACACCTTC. Translating gives CASSSISRDSYGYTF.

The chain recombines TRBV10-3 with TRBJ2-2; 7 nucleotides match TRBD2. The V and J ends lost 6 bases and 7 bases, in that order; junction bases with no gene match: 8. Germline assignment: CDR1 ENHRY and CDR2 SYGVKD. This CDR3 contains 14 residues. The CDR3 here is CAIRASGTNGELFF. Written as DNA, the CDR3 is TGTGCCATCAGGGCCAGCGGGACTAACGGGGAGCTGTTTTTT.

This rearrangement joins TRBV9 to TRBJ1-1; tentative D call: TRBD1 (5 bases). CDR1 and CDR2 from the germline V gene are SGDLS and YYNGEE. V lost 3 bases, J lost 1 base, and 13 bases lay in between. This CDR3 region has 15 residues. Here the CDR3 reads CASSARGDSNTEAFF. The CDR3 coding sequence is TGTGCCAGCAGCGCCCGGGGGGATTCGAACACTGAAGCTTTCTTT.

This clone has only one observation. The rearrangement links TRBV10-3 to TRBJ2-3; D remains unclear. CDR1 and CDR2 (germline): ENHRY, SYGVKD. The CDR3 loop spans 14 amino acids. With 2 bases removed from V and 0 bases from J, the gap between germline ends came to 6 bases. CDR3 residues: CAISERLSTDTQYF. The CDR3 coding sequence is TGTGCCATCAGTGAGCGACTGAGCACAGATACGCAGTATTTT.

This clone was picked up a small number of times. The chain couples TRBV11-3 to TRBJ1-3, with D unresolved. CDR3 length: 13 amino acids. Per the germline V gene, CDR1 is SGHNT and CDR2 is YENEEA. V lost 1 base to trimming and J lost 3 bases, with 4 bases between them. The CDR3 loop reads CASSLAGGNTIYF. CDR3 nucleotide sequence: TGTGCCAGCAGCTTAGCGGGTGGAAACACCATATATTTT. Full variable domain (rest looked up from reference TRBV11-3 and TRBJ1-3): EAGVVQSPRYKIIEKKQPVAFWCNPISGHNTLYWYLQNLGQGPELLIRYENEEAVDDSQLPKDRFSAERLKGVDSTLKIQPAELGDSAVYLCASSLAGGNTIYFGEGSWLTVV.

This sequence joins TRBV5-1 and TRBJ2-1; possibly TRBD2 for D (6 bases). Germline assignment: CDR1 SGHRS and CDR2 YFSETQ. V lost 2 bases and J lost 6, with 12 bases in between. The CDR3 loop spans 14 amino acids. CDR3 nucleotide sequence: TGCGCCAGCAGCTTAGGGGCGCGGGGCAATGAGCAGTTCTTC. Encoded protein: CASSLGARGNEQFF.

There are a few counts of this clone. The V and J genes are TRBV3-1 (or the pseudogene TRBV3-2) and TRBJ2-4; D might be TRBD2 (6 bases). V dropped 1 base and J dropped 3 bases, with 16 bases sitting between them. The CDR3 length is 17 residues. From germline, CDR1 is LGHDT and CDR2 YNNKEL (reference sequence). The CDR3 DNA is TGTGCCAGCAGCCAAGCTGGGGGGTTGCGGGGCAAAAACATTCAGTACTTC. It translates to CASSQAGGLRGKNIQYF.

J is TRBJ2-5 and V is TRBV12-3 or TRBV12-4; D possibly corresponds to TRBD2 (6 bases). Trimming removed 3 bases from V and 9 bases from J, with 14 bases in between. The CDR3 is made up of 13 amino acids. The CDR3 sequence: CASSFLGREAQYF. CDR3 nucleotides: TGTGCCAGCAGTTTTCTGGGTAGGGAGGCCCAGTACTTC.

The genes are TRBV9 and TRBJ1-6; 9 bases map to TRBD1. This CDR3 region has 15 residues. CDR1 and CDR2 (germline): SGDLS, YYNGEE. With 5 bases clipped from V and 4 bases from J, the junction kept 4 bases outside the gene matches. The CDR3 loop reads CASSAGTGYNSPLHF. The DNA of the CDR3 is TGTGCCAGCAGTGCCGGGACAGGGTATAATTCACCCCTCCACTTT.

The V call is TRBV18, the J call TRBJ2-2; no clear D gene. The CDR3 is 15 amino acids. Trimming cost V 3 bases and J 1 base, with 9 bases left between them. Germline V lookup: CDR1 KGHSH, CDR2 LQKENI. CDR3 sequence reads: CASSPTWQNTGELFF. The CDR3 coding sequence is TGTGCCAGCTCACCCACCTGGCAGAACACCGGGGAGCTGTTTTTT.

The rearrangement joins TRBV5-1 to TRBJ2-7, with 10 bases matching TRBD2. Germline CDR1 is SGHRS and CDR2 is YFSETQ. The V and J ends lost 5 bases and 2 bases, in that order; junction bases with no gene match: 1. The CDR3 loop spans 13 amino acids. The chain's CDR3 is CASRTSGTYEQYF. In DNA form, the CDR3 reads TGCGCCAGCAGAACTAGCGGGACCTACGAGCAGTACTTC.

The V and J genes are TRBV27 and TRBJ1-1, with 12 nucleotides matching TRBD1. The germline V gene has CDR1 MNHEY and CDR2 SMNVEV (reference sequence). With 5 bases clipped from V and 0 bases from J, the junction kept 7 bases outside the gene matches. The CDR3 loop spans 17 amino acids. CDR3: CASSRIGTGGMNTEAFF. CDR3 in DNA: TGTGCCAGCAGTCGAATTGGGACAGGGGGCATGAACACTGAAGCTTTCTTT.

This sequence joins TRBV19 and TRBJ1-5; tentative D call: TRBD1 (5 bases). This CDR3 has 14 residues. The germline V gene encodes CDR1 LNHDA and CDR2 SQIVND (reference sequence). V was clipped by 5 bases and J by 3 bases, with 11 bases between them. CDR3 bases: TGTGCCAGTAGTCGGGACTTCCTCAATCAGCCCCAGCATTTT. Translation: CASSRDFLNQPQHF.

Comment on this clone: Different DNA sequences within this sample yield the same CDR3. V gene TRBV5-1 combines with J gene TRBJ2-7; TRBD2 matches at 11 bases. The CDR3 is 15 amino acids. The junction had 3 bases not matched to a gene; V was cut back by 0 bases and J by 4 bases. In germline, CDR1 is SGHRS, CDR2 YFSETQ. CDR3 sequence reads: CASSLGGTSGYEQYF. The CDR3 bases are TGCGCCAGCAGCTTGGGTGGGACTAGCGGATACGAGCAGTACTTC.

The rearrangement links TRBV7-9 to TRBJ2-3, with TRBD1 matching over 10 bases. CDR3 length equals 17 residues. V was clipped by 5 bases and J by 1 base; unmatched bases: 9. Germline V gives CDR1 SEHNR, CDR2 FQNEAQ (reference sequence). CDR3 nucleotide sequence: TGTGCCAGCAGCCCAGGGTGGGGGACAGGGGGCACAGATACGCAGTATTTT. Its translation: CASSPGWGTGGTDTQYF.

The chain links TRBV3-1 (or the pseudogene TRBV3-2) to TRBJ1-5, with TRBD1 as a possible D gene (5 bases). Germline lookup yields CDR1 LGHDT and CDR2 YNNKEL (reference sequence). The CDR3 consists of 14 residues. Trimming removed 0 bases from V and 2 bases from J, with 5 bases in between. In nucleotides, the CDR3 is TGTGCCAGCAGCCAAGACAGGGGCAATCAGCCCCAGCATTTT. Its protein product is CASSQDRGNQPQHF.

This clone was counted between two and nine times. At one boundary the junction diverges from the germline segment, which might be a read error. The chain has TRBV12-3 or TRBV12-4 and TRBJ2-7; 13 bases align to TRBD2. The CDR3 is 12 amino acids. The CDR3 DNA reads TGTGCCAGCAGGCTCGGACTAGCGGGAGCTATCTTC. Protein product: CASRLGLAGAIF.

The rearrangement joins TRBV7-9 to TRBJ1-4, with 9 bases matching TRBD1. V lost 3 bases to trimming and J lost 6 bases; unmatched junction nucleotides: 5. This CDR3 has 15 residues. The V gene's germline CDR1 is SEHNR and CDR2 FQNEAQ (reference sequence). CDR3 loop: CASSLGQGRDEKLFF. The CDR3 DNA is TGTGCCAGCAGCTTGGGACAGGGAAGGGATGAAAAACTGTTTTTT.

This clone has only a few counts. The chain employs TRBV6-2 or TRBV6-3 and TRBJ2-7, with TRBD1 matching over 7 bases. Germline V gives CDR1 MNHEY, CDR2 SVGEGT. V was clipped by 4 bases and J by 4 bases; unmatched bases: 7. The CDR3 has 14 residues. CDR3 coding DNA: TGTGCCAGCAGTTCGACACAGGGGTCGTACGAGCAGTACTTC. It specifies CASSSTQGSYEQYF.

V gene TRBV10-3 combines with J gene TRBJ1-1, with D possibly being TRBD1 (6 bases). V dropped 2 bases and J dropped 5 bases, with 12 bases sitting between them. This CDR3 is built from 14 residues. Germline CDR1 and CDR2: ENHRY and SYGVKD. The CDR3 spells CAISENRDGTEAFF. The CDR3 DNA follows: TGTGCCATCAGTGAGAACAGGGATGGTACTGAAGCTTTCTTT.

This clone was detected a few times. V and J are TRBV11-1 and TRBJ1-1; 9 bases match TRBD1. The CDR3 covers 14 residues. Germline trimming cut 3 bases from V and 9 bases from J; bases unmatched to any gene: 8. The V gene's germline CDR1 is SGHAT and CDR2 FQDESV (reference sequence). The CDR3 region has the DNA TGTGCCAGCAGCTTGGTGTTCGGGACAGGGCAAGCTTTCTTT. Its translation: CASSLVFGTGQAFF.